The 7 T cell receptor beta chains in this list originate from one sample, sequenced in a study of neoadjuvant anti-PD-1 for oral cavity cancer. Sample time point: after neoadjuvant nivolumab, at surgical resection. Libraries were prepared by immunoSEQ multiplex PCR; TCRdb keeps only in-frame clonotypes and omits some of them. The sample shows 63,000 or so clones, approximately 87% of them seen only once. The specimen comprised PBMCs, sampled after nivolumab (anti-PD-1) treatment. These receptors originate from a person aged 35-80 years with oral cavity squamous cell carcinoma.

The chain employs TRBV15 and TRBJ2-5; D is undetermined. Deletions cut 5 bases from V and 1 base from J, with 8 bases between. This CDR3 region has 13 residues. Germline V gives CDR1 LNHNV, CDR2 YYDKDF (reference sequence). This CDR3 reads CATSGRPQETQYF. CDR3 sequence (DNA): TGTGCCACCAGCGGCAGGCCCCAAGAGACCCAGTACTTC. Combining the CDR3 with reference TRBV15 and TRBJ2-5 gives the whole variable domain DAMVIQNPRYQVTQFGKPVTLSCSQTLNHNVMYWYQQKSSQAPKLLFHYYDKDFNNEADTPDNFQSRRPNTSFCFLDIRSPGLGDTAMYLCATSGRPQETQYFGPGTRLLVL.

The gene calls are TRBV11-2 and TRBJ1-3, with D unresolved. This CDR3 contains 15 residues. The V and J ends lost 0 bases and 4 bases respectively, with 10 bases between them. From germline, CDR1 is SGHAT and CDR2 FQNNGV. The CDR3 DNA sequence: TGTGCCAGCAGCTTAGACCGGGCGGAGGGAAACACCATATATTTT. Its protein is CASSLDRAEGNTIYF.

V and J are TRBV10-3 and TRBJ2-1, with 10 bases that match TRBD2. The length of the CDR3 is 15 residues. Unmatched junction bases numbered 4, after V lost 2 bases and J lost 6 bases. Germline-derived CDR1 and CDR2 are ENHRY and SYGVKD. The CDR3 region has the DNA TGTGCCATCAGTGAGGCCCAGCGGGGGGGCAATGAGCAGTTCTTC. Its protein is CAISEAQRGGNEQFF.

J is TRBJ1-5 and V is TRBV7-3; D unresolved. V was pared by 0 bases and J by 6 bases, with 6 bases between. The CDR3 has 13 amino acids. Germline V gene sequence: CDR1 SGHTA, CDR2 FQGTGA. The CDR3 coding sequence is TGTGCCAGCAGCTTAACCCCTGGTCAGCCCCAGCATTTT. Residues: CASSLTPGQPQHF.

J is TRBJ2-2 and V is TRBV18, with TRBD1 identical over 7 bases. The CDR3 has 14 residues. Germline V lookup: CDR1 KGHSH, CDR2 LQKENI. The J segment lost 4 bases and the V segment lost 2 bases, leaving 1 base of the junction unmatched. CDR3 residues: CASSPGQVTGELFF. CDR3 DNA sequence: TGTGCCAGCTCACCAGGACAGGTCACCGGGGAGCTGTTTTTT.

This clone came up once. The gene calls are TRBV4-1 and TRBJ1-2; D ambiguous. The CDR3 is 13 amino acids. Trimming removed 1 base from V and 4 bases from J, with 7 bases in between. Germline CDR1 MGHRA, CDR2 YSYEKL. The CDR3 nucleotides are TGCGCCAGCAGCCAAGTACACATCTATGGCTACACCTTC. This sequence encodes CASSQVHIYGYTF.

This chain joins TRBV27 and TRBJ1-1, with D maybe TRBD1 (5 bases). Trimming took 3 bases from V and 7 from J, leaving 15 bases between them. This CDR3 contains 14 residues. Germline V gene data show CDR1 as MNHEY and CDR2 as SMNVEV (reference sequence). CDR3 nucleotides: TGTGCCAGCAGTTTTTCCGGCAGACAGAATGAAGCTTTCTTT. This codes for CASSFSGRQNEAFF.